These 20 T cell receptor beta chains originate from one sample sequenced in a study of neurological immune-mediated disorders (dated by TCRdb to between 2017 and 2020). Library generation was performed with 5' RACE. Sequenced on an Illumina HiSeq 2500. The raw public reads went through TCRdb reprocessing: fastp at Q25, MiXCR clone calling, in-frame beta chains kept. Entries that share a CDR3 protein sequence are merged under the most common genes and DNA. The sample includes under 50,000 distinct CDR3 sequences, with around 13% observed a single time. The biggest ten clones account for 4.5% of the sample. The time point label for this specimen denotes: longitudinal time-point 2. Sequencing was carried out using PBMCs. The origin of the receptors is a male donor with HTLV-1-associated myelopathy (HAM/TSP).

This clonotype has at least ten counts. The V gene is TRBV7-2, the J gene TRBJ2-7; D is uncertain. The CDR3 totals 13 residues. Between the trimmed V and J ends, which lost 6 bases and 0 bases, there was a span of 9 bases. CDR1 and CDR2 (germline): SGHTA, FQGNSA. CDR3 region: CASSPGLSYEQYF. CDR3 DNA sequence: TGTGCCAGCAGTCCGGGCCTCTCCTACGAGCAGTACTTC.

This clonotype was seen ten or more times. The chain joins TRBV12-3 or TRBV12-4 to TRBJ2-7; 10 nucleotides line up with TRBD1. Germline trimming cut 6 bases from V and 6 bases from J; bases unmatched to any gene: 8. The CDR3 loop spans 14 amino acids. This CDR3 reads CASRMGQGHTEQYF. Here the CDR3 DNA reads TGTGCCAGCAGGATGGGACAGGGGCATACCGAGCAGTACTTC.

This clonotype has just a few counts. One base away lies a much larger clone, so this may be a sequencing read error. The chain has TRBV29-1 and TRBJ1-1; the match to TRBD1 covers 9 bases. CDR3 length: 9 amino acids. The germline gives CDR1 SQVTM, CDR2 ANQGSEA. CDR3 loop: CIPDRGAFF. The CDR3 DNA reads TGCATCCCAGACAGGGGGGCTTTCTTT. Full variable domain (remainder filled in from reference TRBV29-1 and TRBJ1-1): SAVISQKPSRDICQRGTSLTIQCQVDSQVTMMFWYRQQPGQSLTLIATANQGSEATYESGFVIDKFPISRPNLTFSTLTVSNMSPEDSSIYLCIPDRGAFFGQGTRLTVV.

This clonotype was seen ten or more times. The chain links TRBV7-2 to TRBJ1-1; possibly TRBD1 for D (5 bases). Per germline, CDR1 SGHTA and CDR2 FQGNSA. The CDR3 runs to 14 residues. The V end was cut by 5 bases, the J end by 4 bases, with 14 bases between. The DNA of the CDR3 is TGTGCCAGCAGCGTACAGGCTACGGGCACTGAAGCTTTCTTT. Protein sequence: CASSVQATGTEAFF.

This clonotype was seen at least ten times. This chain joins TRBV5-1 and TRBJ2-5; 9 bases agree with TRBD1. The CDR3 extends over 17 amino acids. CDR1 is SGHRS, CDR2 YFSETQ, per germline. Trimming cost V 0 bases and J 5 bases; bases outside gene matches: 11. CDR3 region: CASSLARTGAPVETQYF. As DNA, the CDR3 is TGCGCCAGCAGCTTGGCTCGGACAGGGGCTCCGGTGGAGACCCAGTACTTC.

This clonotype was picked up many times. This chain joins TRBV7-2 and TRBJ2-1, with D perhaps matching TRBD2 (7 bases). V was clipped by 3 bases and J by 5 bases, with 17 bases between them. The germline V gene encodes CDR1 SGHTA and CDR2 FQGNSA. The CDR3 contains 16 residues. CDR3 DNA sequence: TGTGCCAGCAGCTTCCGAGGGGGGGGGGCCCACAATGAGCAGTTCTTC. Protein product: CASSFRGGGAHNEQFF.

This clonotype was picked up many times. The chain recombines TRBV2 with TRBJ2-5; D is unresolved. V was cut by 11 bases and J by 0 bases, with 10 bases left in between. This CDR3 is 12 amino acids long. Germline lookup yields CDR1 SNHLY and CDR2 FYNNEI. CDR3 sequence: CAGRTDQETQYF. The CDR3 DNA is TGTGCCGGCCGGACGGACCAAGAGACCCAGTACTTC.

This clonotype was found many times. This rearrangement joins TRBV5-1 to TRBJ2-3; 9 bases map to TRBD2. With V trimmed by 3 bases and J by 6 bases, 11 bases remained unmatched. Germline CDR1 reads SGHRS; CDR2 reads YFSETQ. The CDR3 is 16 residues long. The CDR3 sequence: CASSSILAGGPDTQYF. In DNA, the CDR3 is TGCGCCAGCAGCTCTATCCTGGCGGGGGGGCCGGATACGCAGTATTTT.

At least ten counts were recorded for this clonotype. V and J are TRBV14 and TRBJ2-7; TRBD1 might be the D (6 bases). Between the trimmed V and J ends, which lost 4 bases and 3 bases, there was a span of 10 bases. The CDR3 is 13 residues long. Germline CDR1 and CDR2: SGHDN and FVKESK. CDR3 nucleotide sequence: TGTGCCAGCAGCCGGCTAGGGGGCTACGAGCAGTACTTC. Its translation is CASSRLGGYEQYF.

This clonotype was counted at least ten times. J is TRBJ1-4 and V is TRBV5-1; a possible D gene is TRBD1 (5 bases). Germline V gene sequence: CDR1 SGHRS, CDR2 YFSETQ. CDR3 length: 14 residues. V lost 1 base, J lost 4 bases, and 8 bases lay in between. The DNA of the CDR3 is TGCGCCAGCAGCTTGACCCAGGGTAATGAAAAACTGTTTTTT. This gives the protein CASSLTQGNEKLFF.

Only a few counts were recorded for this clonotype. For the CDR3, the DNA is TGTGCCAGCTCACCACAAGAGCCCTACGAGCAGTACTTC. Translated, it gives CASSPQEPYEQYF. The chain employs TRBV18 and TRBJ2-7; D unclear. Per germline, CDR1 KGHSH and CDR2 LQKENI. CDR3 length: 13 amino acids. V was pared by 1 base and J by 2 bases, with 6 bases between.

In its sample, this clonotype was seen many times. The chain is built from TRBV10-3 and TRBJ2-5, with 8 bases fitting TRBD2. The CDR3 is made up of 12 amino acids. V gave up 8 bases and J gave up 5 bases; unmatched junction bases: 4. Germline loops: CDR1 ENHRY, CDR2 SYGVKD. The CDR3 loop is CAIGTSGETQYF. CDR3 DNA sequence: TGTGCCATCGGCACTAGCGGCGAGACCCAGTACTTC.

Notes on this clonotype: At one end the junction does not follow the germline gene, possibly because of a read error. This sequence joins TRBV6-6 and TRBJ2-5; perhaps D is TRBD1 or TRBD2 (5 bases each). This CDR3 region has 17 residues. Per the germline V gene, CDR1 is MNHNY and CDR2 is SVGAGI (reference sequence). This CDR3 reads CASSYFLGAADLDTQYF. DNA of the CDR3: TGTGCTAGCAGTTACTTCCTCGGGGCGGCGGATTTAGATACCCAGTACTTC.

In its sample, this clonotype was seen many times. This chain uses TRBV20-1 with TRBJ1-3; D call uncertain. CDR1 and CDR2 (germline): DFQATT, SNEGSKA (reference sequence). The V end was cut by 5 bases, the J end by 0 bases, with 14 bases between. The CDR3 has 15 amino acids. The CDR3 DNA is TGCAGTGCTTTCGACGGCACCCACTCTGGAAACACCATATATTTT. Translated: CSAFDGTHSGNTIYF.

Of note for this clonotype: A clone one base away is much larger, so this may be a read error. The chain joins TRBV27 to TRBJ2-7; 9 nucleotides align to TRBD1. V shed 10 bases, J shed 5 bases, and the junction held 15 bases outside the gene matches. From germline, CDR1 is MNHEY and CDR2 SMNVEV (reference sequence). This CDR3 has 15 amino acids. The CDR3 is CAIRASGTGRHEQYF. Here the CDR3 DNA reads TGTGCCATCAGGGCCTCCGGGACAGGGAGGCACGAGCAGTACTTC.

This clonotype came up many times. The V gene is TRBV12-3 or TRBV12-4, the J gene TRBJ1-1, with 10 bases matching TRBD1. J lost 4 bases, V lost 2 bases, and 7 bases had no gene match. CDR3 length equals 16 residues. The CDR3 bases are TGTGCCAGCAGTTTATATGTGGGACAGGGGTTCACTGAAGCTTTCTTT. Translation gives CASSLYVGQGFTEAFF.

Many counts were recorded for this clonotype. The rearrangement uses TRBV7-3 and TRBJ1-1; a possible D gene is TRBD1 (5 bases). Between the trimmed V and J ends, which lost 5 bases and 8 bases, there was a span of 15 bases. Germline CDR1 SGHTA, CDR2 FQGTGA. The CDR3 spans 13 residues. The CDR3 region is CASSTDLRDEAFF. As DNA, the CDR3 is TGTGCCAGCAGCACGGACCTCCGGGACGAAGCTTTCTTT.

This clonotype has ten or more counts. The rearrangement links TRBV9 to TRBJ1-2, with no clear D. CDR3 size: 13 residues. The germline V and J ends were trimmed by 4 bases and 0 bases, with 7 bases remaining between them. CDR1 SGDLS and CDR2 YYNGEE come from the germline V gene. CDR3 region: CASSTGPNYGYTF. In nucleotides, the CDR3 is TGTGCCAGCAGCACGGGCCCTAACTATGGCTACACCTTC.

Ten or more counts support this clonotype. The CDR3 sequence: CASSDQLRTGELFF. The CDR3 DNA sequence: TGTGCCAGCAGTGACCAGTTAAGAACCGGGGAGCTGTTTTTT. V and J are TRBV6-2 or TRBV6-3 and TRBJ2-2; D not resolved. Germline assignment: CDR1 MNHEY and CDR2 SVGEGT. The CDR3 covers 14 residues. Trimming left V 5 bases short and J 5 bases short, with 12 bases between.

This clonotype was observed at least ten times. This chain joins TRBV20-1 and TRBJ1-2; D ambiguous. The ends were cut back, 4 bases at V and 4 bases at J, with 13 bases in the middle. The CDR3 is 13 residues long. Germline lookup yields CDR1 DFQATT and CDR2 SNEGSKA (reference sequence). As DNA, the CDR3 is TGCAGTGCTATAAACAGCCCCCCCTATGGCTACACCTTC. This encodes CSAINSPPYGYTF.